The 9 T cell receptor beta chains below were found in one sample sequenced in a study of T cell responses to AZD1222 COVID-19 vaccine. The repertoire was sequenced with immunoSEQ multiplex PCR; TCRdb's copy has only in-frame clones and lacks some. The sample yields more than 140,000 clones, about 91% seen once. The sample here was peripheral blood, taken on day 0 of AZD1222 vaccination. The receptors stem from an adult in good health.

The chain carries TRBV20-1 and TRBJ1-2; D ambiguous. Germline V gene sequence: CDR1 DFQATT, CDR2 SNEGSKA (reference sequence). The germline V and J ends were trimmed by 1 base and 8 bases, with 8 bases remaining between them. The CDR3 runs 11 residues. The CDR3 region is CSARGSKGYTF. The CDR3 coding sequence is TGCAGTGCTAGAGGATCGAAAGGCTACACCTTC.

CDR3 amino acids: CASSENSFNTEAFF. CDR3 nucleotides: TGTGCCAGCAGTGAGAATTCGTTCAACACTGAAGCTTTCTTT. V is TRBV2 and J is TRBJ1-1; D is uncertain. Per germline, CDR1 SNHLY and CDR2 FYNNEI. V lost 3 bases and J lost 2, with 10 bases in between. The CDR3 is made up of 14 amino acids.

This clone was seen a handful of times. The chain combines TRBV7-8 with TRBJ2-7; 12 positions agree with TRBD2. CDR3 length: 18 amino acids. CDR1 SGHVS and CDR2 FQNEAQ come from the germline V gene. V lost 4 bases to trimming and J lost 0 bases; unmatched junction nucleotides: 10. DNA of the CDR3: TGTGCCAGCAGCTCCCTGACTAGCGGGAGTACGCGCTCCTACGAGCAGTACTTC. Translated: CASSSLTSGSTRSYEQYF. The full variable domain, completed using reference TRBV7-8 and TRBJ2-7, is GAGVSQSPRYKVAKRGQDVALRCDPISGHVSLFWYQQALGQGPEFLTYFQNEAQLDKSGLPSDRFFAERPEGSVSTLKIQRTQQEDSAVYLCASSSLTSGSTRSYEQYFGPGTRLTVT.

This CDR3 reads CAISVQRADTQYF. The CDR3 DNA is TGTGCCATCAGTGTTCAGCGTGCAGATACGCAGTATTTT. The chain recombines TRBV10-3 with TRBJ2-3; D remains unclear. V dropped 4 bases and J dropped 4 bases, with 9 bases sitting between them. The CDR3 length is 13 residues. Per germline, CDR1 ENHRY and CDR2 SYGVKD.

The rearrangement joins TRBV2 to TRBJ2-7, with a weak D call TRBD1 (5 bases). Germline-derived CDR1 and CDR2 are SNHLY and FYNNEI. The V end was cut by 3 bases, the J end by 10 bases, with 16 bases between. CDR3 length: 13 amino acids. The CDR3 sequence is CASSEPPQVPQYF. CDR3 sequence (DNA): TGTGCCAGCAGTGAGCCGCCACAGGTTCCACAGTACTTC. The variable domain in full, completed from reference TRBV2 and TRBJ2-7, reads EPEVTQTPSHQVTQMGQEVILRCVPISNHLYFYWYRQILGQKVEFLVSFYNNEISEKSEIFDDQFSVERPDGSNFTLKIRSTKLEDSAMYFCASSEPPQVPQYFGPGTRLTVT.

The chain carries TRBV7-2 and TRBJ1-5, with D maybe TRBD1 (6 bases). Germline V CDR1 and CDR2: SGHTA, FQGNSA. The CDR3 consists of 15 residues. V dropped 5 bases and J dropped 2 bases, with 13 bases sitting between them. The CDR3 DNA reads as TGTGCCAGCAGCCAACAGGGTCCAGGCAATCAGCCCCAGCATTTT. Its protein is CASSQQGPGNQPQHF.

The V gene is TRBV5-1, the J gene TRBJ2-1, with TRBD1 identical over 7 bases. The V segment lost 2 bases and the J segment 0 bases; nucleotides outside the gene matches: 5. CDR1 and CDR2 from the germline V gene are SGHRS and YFSETQ. The CDR3 loop spans 16 amino acids. The CDR3 protein is CASSFVQGRSYNEQFF. As DNA, the CDR3 is TGCGCCAGCAGCTTTGTACAGGGGCGCTCCTACAATGAGCAGTTCTTC.

In this sample, this clone turned up a few times. The chain is built from TRBV12-5 and TRBJ1-1, with no clear D. The CDR3 has 16 amino acids. The V gene lost 2 bases and the J gene lost 1 base, with 14 bases spanning the gap. Germline assignment: CDR1 LGHNT and CDR2 FRNRAP. The CDR3, as DNA: TGTGCTAGTGGTTTGCCCCGGACGGCGGGGAACACTGAAGCTTTCTTT. The encoded protein is CASGLPRTAGNTEAFF.

The chain links TRBV28 to TRBJ1-2; D gene ambiguous. This CDR3 region has 14 residues. The V end lost 6 bases, the J end lost 4 bases, and 15 bases lay between the germline ends. The germline gives CDR1 MDHEN, CDR2 SYDVKM. In DNA, the CDR3 is TGTGCCAGCAGCCCACATGGGCCGGGCTATGGCTACACCTTC. Translated, it gives CASSPHGPGYGYTF.